The clone carrying this TCR beta chain was counted between two and nine times. Its antigen is not identified. The sample belongs to a study of molecular identifiers for immune sequencing clone quantification. Study-wide background: With replicates, the RNA of about 19,000 or 110,000 naive CD8 cells was split five ways and four were sequenced.

TCRdb re-derived calls from the PCR reads in MiXCR, one entry per CDR3 protein. The profile shows a few hundred thousand distinct CDR3 sequences, about 23% of them singletons. Points from the study as a whole: Spiked TCR RNA from one Jurkat cell reportedly showed up when mixed among 800,000 to 1,000,000 naive cells. For effector cells, clones above 20 RNA copies held over 97% of molecules; for naive cells, under 1%. Sharing of a barcode by identical TCR molecules could cause highly expanded clone sizes to be underestimated.

Trimming left V 9 bases short and J 3 bases short, with 7 bases between. The CDR3 has 12 amino acids. Germline V gene lookup returns CDR1 KGHDR and CDR2 SFDVKD. The TCR was taken from a human donor in good health. Some libraries in this study had Jurkat cell RNA spiked in. The specimen sequenced was naive CD8+ T cells from blood, with Jurkat cell RNA spiked in. The sample's subset: FACS-sorted CD8+CD4-CCR7+CD45RA+ naive T cells. The J gene is TRBJ2-2, the V gene TRBV24-1; a possible D gene is TRBD2 (5 bases). The DNA of the CDR3 is TGTGCCACCCGGGGTGACACCGGGGAGCTGTTTTTT. Translation: CATRGDTGELFF.